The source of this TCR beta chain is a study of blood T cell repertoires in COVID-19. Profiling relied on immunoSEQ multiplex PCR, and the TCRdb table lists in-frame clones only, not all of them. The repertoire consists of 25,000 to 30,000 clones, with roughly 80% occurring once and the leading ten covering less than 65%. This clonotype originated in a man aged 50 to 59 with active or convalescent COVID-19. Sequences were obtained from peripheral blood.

Here the CDR3 reads CASSEVTGGRGYTF. The CDR3 DNA is TGTGCCAGCAGTGAGGTTACAGGGGGCCGTGGCTACACCTTC. V and J are TRBV6-1 and TRBJ1-2; 9 bases fit TRBD1. V dropped 3 bases and J dropped 7; count of bases not matched to a gene: 6. The CDR3 extends over 14 amino acids. Germline V gene data show CDR1 as MNHNS and CDR2 as SASEGT.